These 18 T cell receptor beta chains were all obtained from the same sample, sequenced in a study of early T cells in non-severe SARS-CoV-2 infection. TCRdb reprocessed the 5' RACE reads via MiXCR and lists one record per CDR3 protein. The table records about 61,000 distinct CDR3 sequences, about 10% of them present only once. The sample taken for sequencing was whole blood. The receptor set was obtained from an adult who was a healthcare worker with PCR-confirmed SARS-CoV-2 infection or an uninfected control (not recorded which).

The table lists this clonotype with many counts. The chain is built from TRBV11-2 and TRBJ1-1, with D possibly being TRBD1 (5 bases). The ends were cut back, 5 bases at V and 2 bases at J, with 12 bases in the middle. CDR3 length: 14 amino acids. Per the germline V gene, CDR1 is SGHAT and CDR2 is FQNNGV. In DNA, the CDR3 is TGTGCCAGCAGCCCCCGGGGCCCTAACACTGAAGCTTTCTTT. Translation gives CASSPRGPNTEAFF. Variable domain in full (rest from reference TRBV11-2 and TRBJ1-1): EAGVAQSPRYKIIEKRQSVAFWCNPISGHATLYWYQQILGQGPKLLIQFQNNGVVDDSQLPKDRFSAERLKGVDSTLKIQPAKLEDSAVYLCASSPRGPNTEAFFGQGTRLTVV.

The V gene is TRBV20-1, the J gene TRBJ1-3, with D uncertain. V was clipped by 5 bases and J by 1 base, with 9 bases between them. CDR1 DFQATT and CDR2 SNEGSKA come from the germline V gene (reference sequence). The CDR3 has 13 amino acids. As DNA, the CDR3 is TGCAGTGCTTGGGATTTTTCTGGAAACACCATATATTTT. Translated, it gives CSAWDFSGNTIYF.

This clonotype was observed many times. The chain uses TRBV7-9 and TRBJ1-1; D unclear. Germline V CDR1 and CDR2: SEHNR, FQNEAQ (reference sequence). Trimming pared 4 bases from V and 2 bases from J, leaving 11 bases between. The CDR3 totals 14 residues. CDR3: CASSSVGFNTEAFF. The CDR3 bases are TGTGCCAGCAGCTCCGTGGGGTTCAACACTGAAGCTTTCTTT.

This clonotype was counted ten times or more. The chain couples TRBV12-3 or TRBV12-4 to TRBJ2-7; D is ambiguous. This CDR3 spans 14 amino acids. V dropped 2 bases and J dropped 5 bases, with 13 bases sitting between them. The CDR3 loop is CASSLTRLAHEQYF. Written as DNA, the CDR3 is TGTGCCAGCAGTTTAACCAGGCTCGCCCACGAGCAGTACTTC.

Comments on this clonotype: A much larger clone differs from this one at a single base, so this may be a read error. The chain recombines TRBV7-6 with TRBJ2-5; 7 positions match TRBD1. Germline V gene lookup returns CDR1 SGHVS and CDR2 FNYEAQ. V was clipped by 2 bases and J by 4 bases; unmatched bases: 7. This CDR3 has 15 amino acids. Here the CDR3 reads CASSLRGRAGETQYF. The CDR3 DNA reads TGTGCCAGCAGCTTAAGGGGGCGGGCAGGAGAGACCCAGTACTTC.

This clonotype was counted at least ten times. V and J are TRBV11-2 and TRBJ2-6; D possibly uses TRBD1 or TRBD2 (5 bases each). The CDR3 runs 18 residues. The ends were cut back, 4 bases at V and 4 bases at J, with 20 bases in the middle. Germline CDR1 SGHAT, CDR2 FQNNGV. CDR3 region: CASSSPGTGTGGANVLTF. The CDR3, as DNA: TGTGCCAGCAGCTCACCCGGGACGGGCACGGGCGGGGCCAACGTCCTGACTTTC.

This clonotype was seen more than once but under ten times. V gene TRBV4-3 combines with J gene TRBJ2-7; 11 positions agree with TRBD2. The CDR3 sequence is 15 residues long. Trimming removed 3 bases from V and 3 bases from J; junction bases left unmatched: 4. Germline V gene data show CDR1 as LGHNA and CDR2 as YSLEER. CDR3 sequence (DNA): TGCGCCAGCAGCCAGAATAGCGGGGGGGACTACGAGCAGTACTTC. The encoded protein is CASSQNSGGDYEQYF.

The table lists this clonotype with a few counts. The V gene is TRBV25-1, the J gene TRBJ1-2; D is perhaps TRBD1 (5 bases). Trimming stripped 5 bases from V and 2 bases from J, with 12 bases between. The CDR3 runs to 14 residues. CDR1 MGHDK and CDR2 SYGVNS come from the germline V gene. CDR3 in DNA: TGTGCCAGCAGTTCCCAAGGGGCAAACTATGGCTACACCTTC. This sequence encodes CASSSQGANYGYTF.

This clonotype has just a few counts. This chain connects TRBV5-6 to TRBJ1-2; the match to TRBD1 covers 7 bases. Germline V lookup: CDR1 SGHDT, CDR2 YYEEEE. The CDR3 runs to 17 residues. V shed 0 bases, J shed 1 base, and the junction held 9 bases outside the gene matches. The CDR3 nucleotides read TGTGCCAGCAGCTTGGAGGTTAGGGGGCAGAGTAACTATGGCTACACCTTC. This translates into CASSLEVRGQSNYGYTF.

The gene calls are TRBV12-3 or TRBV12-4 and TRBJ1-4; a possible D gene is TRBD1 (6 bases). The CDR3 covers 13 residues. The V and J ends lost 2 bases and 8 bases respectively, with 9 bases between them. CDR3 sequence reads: CASSLSGVEKLFF. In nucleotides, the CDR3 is TGTGCCAGCAGTTTATCAGGGGTGGAAAAACTGTTTTTT.

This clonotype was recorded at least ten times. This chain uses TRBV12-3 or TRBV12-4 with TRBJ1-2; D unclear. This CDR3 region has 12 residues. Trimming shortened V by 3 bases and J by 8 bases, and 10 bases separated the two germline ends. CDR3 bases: TGTGCCAGCAGTTTTTCCGGGAGCGGCTACACCTTC. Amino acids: CASSFSGSGYTF.

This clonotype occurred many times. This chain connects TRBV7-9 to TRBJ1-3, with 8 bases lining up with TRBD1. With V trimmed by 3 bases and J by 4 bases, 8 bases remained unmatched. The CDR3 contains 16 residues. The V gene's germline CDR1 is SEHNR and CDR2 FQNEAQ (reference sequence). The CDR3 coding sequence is TGTGCCAGCAGCTTCGACAGGGGCGCGGGAGGAAACACCATATATTTT. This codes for CASSFDRGAGGNTIYF.

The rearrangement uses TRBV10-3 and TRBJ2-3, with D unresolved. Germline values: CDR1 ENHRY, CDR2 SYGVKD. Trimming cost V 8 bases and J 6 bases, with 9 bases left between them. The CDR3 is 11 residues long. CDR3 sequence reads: CAIALRDTQYF. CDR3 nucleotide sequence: TGTGCCATCGCTCTGCGGGATACGCAGTATTTT.

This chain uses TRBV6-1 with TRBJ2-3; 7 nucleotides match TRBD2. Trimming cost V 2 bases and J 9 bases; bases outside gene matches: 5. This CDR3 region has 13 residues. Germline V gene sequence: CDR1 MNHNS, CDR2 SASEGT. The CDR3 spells CASSESLARTQYF. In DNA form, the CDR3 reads TGTGCCAGCAGTGAATCACTAGCGAGGACGCAGTATTTT.

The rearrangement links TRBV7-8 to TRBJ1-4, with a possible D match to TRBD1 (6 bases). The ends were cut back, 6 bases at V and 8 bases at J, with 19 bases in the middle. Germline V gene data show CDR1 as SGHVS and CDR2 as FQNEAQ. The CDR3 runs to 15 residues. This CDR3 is CASRQNRAPGEKLFF. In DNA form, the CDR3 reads TGTGCCAGCAGACAGAACAGGGCCCCCGGCGAAAAACTGTTTTTT.

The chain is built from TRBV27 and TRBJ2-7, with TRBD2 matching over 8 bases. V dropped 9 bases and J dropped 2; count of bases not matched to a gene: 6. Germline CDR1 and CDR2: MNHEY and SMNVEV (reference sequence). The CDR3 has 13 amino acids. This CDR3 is CASRTSSTYEQYF. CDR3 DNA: TGTGCCAGTCGGACTAGCTCTACCTACGAGCAGTACTTC.

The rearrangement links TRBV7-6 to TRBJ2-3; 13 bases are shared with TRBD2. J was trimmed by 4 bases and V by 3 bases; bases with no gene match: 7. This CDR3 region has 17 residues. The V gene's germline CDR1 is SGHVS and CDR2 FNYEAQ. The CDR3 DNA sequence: TGTGCCAGCAGCTTGGAACTAGCGGGGGGGCCCCCAGATACGCAGTATTTT. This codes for CASSLELAGGPPDTQYF.

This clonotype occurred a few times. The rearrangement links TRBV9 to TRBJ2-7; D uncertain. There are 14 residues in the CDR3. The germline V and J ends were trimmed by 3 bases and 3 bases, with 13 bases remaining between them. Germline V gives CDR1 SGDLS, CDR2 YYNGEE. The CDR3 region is CASSESLQVYEQYF. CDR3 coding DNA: TGTGCCAGCAGCGAGAGCCTACAAGTCTACGAGCAGTACTTC.